These 27 T cell receptor beta chains share one sample of origin, sequenced in a study of blood T cells in healthy people across ages. Alongside a J-beta primer mix, a sample-barcoded 5' primer served in a second PCR lasting about 7 to 12 cycles. In TCRdb, the 5' RACE reads were re-called with MiXCR into one record per CDR3 protein. This table has 760,000 or so distinct CDR3 sequences, approximately 25% appearing once. This sample was also put to use in a study of T cells of mothers and their children.

Sequencing input: blood. These receptors were collected from a boy aged 10-17 years in good health.

The sample holds a few counts of this clonotype. This sequence joins TRBV7-9 and TRBJ2-3; D unresolved. The CDR3 consists of 14 residues. CDR1 and CDR2 from the germline V gene are SEHNR and FQNEAQ (reference sequence). V was cut by 2 bases and J by 6 bases, with 12 bases left in between. DNA for the CDR3: TGTGCCAGCAGCTTACCCCATCGGCGGGATACGCAGTATTTT. This codes for CASSLPHRRDTQYF.

This clonotype was counted between two and nine times. The rearrangement joins TRBV19 to TRBJ2-5; 9 bases align to TRBD2. The end of the DNA aligns better with TRBJ2-7, so the J call may be wrong. This CDR3 contains 14 residues. Germline assignment: CDR1 LNHDA and CDR2 SQIVND (reference sequence). The CDR3 region is CASSAGLASYEQYF. The CDR3 coding sequence is TGTGCCAGTAGCGCCGGACTAGCGTCCTACGAGCAGTACTTC.

This clonotype was picked up a small number of times. The chain combines TRBV19 with TRBJ1-5, with D unresolved. Trimming stripped 3 bases from V and 7 bases from J, with 10 bases between. CDR3 length equals 13 residues. Germline CDR1 and CDR2: LNHDA and SQIVND (reference sequence). For the CDR3, the DNA is TGTGCCAGTAGTATGCTCGGTGACCAGCCCCAGCATTTT. This codes for CASSMLGDQPQHF.

There are a few counts of this clonotype. The CDR3 does not end in the conserved phenylalanine or tryptophan, so this is likely a read error. The rearrangement links TRBV4-2 to TRBJ2-3, with 8 bases fitting TRBD2. With 0 bases clipped from V and 4 bases from J, the junction kept 12 bases outside the gene matches. Germline V gene data show CDR1 as LGHNA and CDR2 as YNFKEQ. This CDR3 region has 18 residues. As DNA, the CDR3 is TGTGCCAGCAGCCAAGATCTCCCCCTCAGCGGGGGTGCAGATACGCAGTATCTT. This encodes CASSQDLPLSGGADTQYL.

V gene TRBV19 combines with J gene TRBJ2-5; a possible D gene is TRBD1 (6 bases). Trimming took off 4 bases at V and 5 bases at J, with 11 bases between the two ends. Germline lookup yields CDR1 LNHDA and CDR2 SQIVND (reference sequence). The CDR3 consists of 13 residues. Written as DNA, the CDR3 is TGTGCCAGTAGTACAGGGGATTTGGAGACCCAGTACTTC. As protein: CASSTGDLETQYF.

The chain has TRBV3-1 and TRBJ1-5; D uncertain. Germline CDR1 LGHDT, CDR2 YNNKEL (reference sequence). The CDR3 is 13 residues long. The germline V and J ends were trimmed by 5 bases and 1 base, with 6 bases remaining between them. DNA for the CDR3: TGTGCCAGCAGCGTTAGAAGCAATCAGCCCCAGCATTTT. Translated: CASSVRSNQPQHF.

The sample holds a few counts of this clonotype. The V gene is TRBV12-3 or TRBV12-4, the J gene TRBJ2-5; the D is unclear. The J call may be incorrect, as the DNA end agrees better with TRBJ2-7. The CDR3 contains 12 residues. The CDR3 nucleotides are TGTGCCAGCAGTTTTGCTGCCTACGAGCAGTACTTC. It yields the protein CASSFAAYEQYF.

This rearrangement joins TRBV12-3 or TRBV12-4 to TRBJ2-1; 10 bases agree with TRBD2. The CDR3 runs 13 residues. Trimming cost V 10 bases and J 8 bases; bases outside gene matches: 8. Here the CDR3 reads CAIPSGRMDEQFF. In DNA form, the CDR3 reads TGTGCCATCCCTAGCGGGAGAATGGATGAGCAGTTCTTC.

This clonotype was counted only a few times. This rearrangement joins TRBV29-1 to TRBJ1-4; D is unclear. This CDR3 has 13 residues. The germline V gene encodes CDR1 SQVTM and CDR2 ANQGSEA. The germline V and J ends were trimmed by 4 bases and 8 bases, with 14 bases remaining between them. CDR3 DNA: TGCAGCGTTGGTGCGCCCGACATGGAAAAACTGTTTTTT. Its translation is CSVGAPDMEKLFF.

This clonotype was observed a few times. This chain uses TRBV12-5 with TRBJ2-7; no firm D call. The germline V gene encodes CDR1 LGHNT and CDR2 FRNRAP. V was clipped by 7 bases and J by 2 bases, with 15 bases between them. The CDR3 sequence is 14 residues long. CDR3: CASDPDTYPYEQYF. CDR3 nucleotide sequence: TGTGCTAGTGACCCCGACACCTACCCCTACGAGCAGTACTTC.

The V gene is TRBV5-5, the J gene TRBJ2-3; the match to TRBD2 covers 7 bases. The junction had 7 bases not matched to a gene; V was cut back by 4 bases and J by 5 bases. CDR1 is SGHKS, CDR2 YYEKEE, per germline (reference sequence). This CDR3 comprises 14 residues. CDR3: CASSPGLVEDTQYF. The CDR3 nucleotides read TGTGCCAGCAGCCCTGGACTAGTAGAAGATACGCAGTATTTT.

V usage is TRBV4-1 and J usage is TRBJ2-5, with D perhaps TRBD1 or TRBD2 (6 bases each). The DNA end is more similar to TRBJ2-7, so the J call may be wrong. Per the germline V gene, CDR1 is MGHRA and CDR2 is YSYEKL. The CDR3 runs to 14 residues. CDR3 nucleotides: TGCGCCAGCAGCCAGCGAGGGGGGAGCTACGAGCAGTACTTC. It is translated as CASSQRGGSYEQYF.

This chain uses TRBV2 with TRBJ2-7; 8 nucleotides agree with TRBD2. CDR1 and CDR2 from the germline V gene are SNHLY and FYNNEI. The CDR3 has 13 amino acids. V dropped 8 bases and J dropped 4; count of bases not matched to a gene: 7. This CDR3 is CASQAGVSYEQYF. CDR3 DNA sequence: TGTGCCAGCCAAGCGGGAGTTTCGTACGAGCAGTACTTC. The whole variable domain, filled in from reference TRBV2 and TRBJ2-7, reads EPEVTQTPSHQVTQMGQEVILRCVPISNHLYFYWYRQILGQKVEFLVSFYNNEISEKSEIFDDQFSVERPDGSNFTLKIRSTKLEDSAMYFCASQAGVSYEQYFGPGTRLTVT.

This clonotype was observed a few times. The chain combines TRBV6-5 with TRBJ1-4; D gene ambiguous. Deletions cut 5 bases from V and 8 bases from J, with 12 bases between. This CDR3 has 13 amino acids. The germline gives CDR1 MNHEY, CDR2 SVGAGI. The CDR3 DNA follows: TGTGCCAGCAGTCCCTTTGGGGTGGAAAAACTGTTTTTT. It codes for CASSPFGVEKLFF.

The rearrangement uses TRBV6-1 and TRBJ2-3; 13 bases line up with TRBD2. V lost 6 bases and J lost 6; bases outside the gene matches: 18. This CDR3 has 19 amino acids. Germline V gives CDR1 MNHNS, CDR2 SASEGT. This CDR3 reads CASRRSLAGGPRGFDTQYF. The CDR3 DNA sequence: TGTGCCAGCAGGAGGTCACTAGCGGGAGGGCCTCGAGGTTTCGATACGCAGTATTTT.

This clonotype was seen more than once but under ten times. This rearrangement joins TRBV7-9 to TRBJ2-5; 9 positions agree with TRBD1. The CDR3 length is 15 residues. Trimming at V came to 3 bases and at J to 11 bases, leaving 13 bases not matched to a gene. Germline CDR1 SEHNR, CDR2 FQNEAQ (reference sequence). The CDR3 coding sequence is TGTGCCAGCAGCTTGAACCGGGACAGGGAGCCGAAGCAGTACTTC. It yields the protein CASSLNRDREPKQYF.

This clonotype appeared a few times. This chain links TRBV7-2 with TRBJ2-3; D unresolved. Germline-derived CDR1 and CDR2 are SGHTA and FQGNSA. CDR3 length: 12 amino acids. V gave up 6 bases and J gave up 2 bases, with 6 bases separating them. DNA for the CDR3: TGTGCCAGCAGTGTACCCACAGATACGCAGTATTTT. This codes for CASSVPTDTQYF.

This clonotype was detected a few times. This chain links TRBV4-1 with TRBJ2-7; TRBD1 is a possible D gene (5 bases). The DNA matches TRBJ2-1 better at its end, which makes the J call doubtful. CDR3 length: 15 residues. Germline V gives CDR1 MGHRA, CDR2 YSYEKL. In nucleotides, the CDR3 is TGCGCCAGCAGCCAAGTCTCAGAACCCTGGGGCGAGCAGTTCTTC. Protein sequence: CASSQVSEPWGEQFF.

This clonotype was observed a few times. V gene TRBV29-1 combines with J gene TRBJ2-1; D might be TRBD1 (6 bases). The germline V gene has CDR1 SQVTM and CDR2 ANQGSEA. The CDR3 runs 13 residues. Between the trimmed V and J ends, which lost 7 bases and 6 bases, there was a span of 16 bases. CDR3 DNA sequence: TGCAGCGCCGTCCCACCAGGGGTCAATGAGCAGTTCTTC. Protein: CSAVPPGVNEQFF.

This chain connects TRBV7-6 to TRBJ1-1, with D hard to call. This CDR3 has 13 residues. Germline loops: CDR1 SGHVS, CDR2 FNYEAQ. V was clipped by 5 bases and J by 8 bases, with 15 bases between them. The CDR3 sequence: CASSGAGRFEAFF. The CDR3 DNA sequence: TGTGCCAGCAGCGGTGCCGGACGCTTCGAAGCTTTCTTT.

The V call is TRBV9, the J call TRBJ1-2; 9 bases fit TRBD1. CDR1 is SGDLS and CDR2 is YYNGEE in the germline V gene. Trimming removed 2 bases from V and 7 bases from J; junction bases left unmatched: 9. This CDR3 is 15 amino acids long. The DNA for the CDR3 is TGTGCCAGCAGCGTTTTAGGGACAGGGTCGGGTGGCTACACCTTC. It yields the protein CASSVLGTGSGGYTF.

J is TRBJ2-7 and V is TRBV7-9; D not certain. The germline V gene has CDR1 SEHNR and CDR2 FQNEAQ (reference sequence). The length of the CDR3 is 13 residues. V lost 2 bases to trimming and J lost 1 base, with 6 bases between them. The CDR3 nucleotides read TGTGCCAGCAGCTTACACGGGTCCTACGAGCAGTACTTC. As protein: CASSLHGSYEQYF.

This clonotype was seen more than once but under ten times. The chain employs TRBV4-3 and TRBJ2-7, with 8 nucleotides matching TRBD1. In germline, CDR1 is LGHNA, CDR2 YSLEER. The CDR3 is 15 amino acids. V gave up 4 bases and J gave up 1 base; unmatched junction bases: 6. DNA of the CDR3: TGCGCCAGCAGCCCAGACGGGACAGGATCCTACGAGCAGTACTTC. It specifies CASSPDGTGSYEQYF.

This clonotype was counted a few times. The chain couples TRBV14 to TRBJ1-2, with D tentatively TRBD1 (5 bases). The length of the CDR3 is 14 residues. CDR1 and CDR2 from the germline V gene are SGHDN and FVKESK. V shed 1 base and J shed 11 bases, with 17 bases lying between them. As DNA, the CDR3 is TGTGCCAGCAGCCAAGGGTTGCGGGGCCCCAGATACACCTTC. Its translation is CASSQGLRGPRYTF. The variable domain in full, completed from reference TRBV14 and TRBJ1-2, reads EAGVTQFPSHSVIEKGQTVTLRCDPISGHDNLYWYRRVMGKEIKFLLHFVKESKQDESGMPNNRFLAERTGGTYSTLKVQPAELEDSGVYFCASSQGLRGPRYTFGSGTRLTVV.

This clonotype was picked up one time. This chain joins TRBV12-3 or TRBV12-4 and TRBJ2-5; TRBD2 might be the D (7 bases). The CDR3 sequence is 14 residues long. V lost 5 bases and J lost 4, with 14 bases in between. CDR3 region: CASSKGDYPETQYF. The CDR3 DNA sequence: TGTGCCAGCAGTAAGGGGGACTATCCAGAGACCCAGTACTTC.

V gene TRBV11-2 combines with J gene TRBJ2-1; TRBD2 agrees at 11 bases. J lost 7 bases, V lost 4 bases, and 6 bases had no gene match. CDR1 and CDR2 (germline): SGHAT, FQNNGV. The CDR3 has 15 amino acids. CDR3 amino acids: CASSSTSGIGNEQFF. The CDR3 bases are TGTGCCAGCAGCTCGACTAGCGGGATTGGGAATGAGCAGTTCTTC.

This clonotype was recorded a few times. This chain links TRBV15 with TRBJ2-5; D is perhaps TRBD1 (5 bases). This CDR3 has 16 residues. Per germline, CDR1 LNHNV and CDR2 YYDKDF (reference sequence). V was pared by 0 bases and J by 5 bases, with 16 bases between. CDR3 nucleotides: TGTGCCACCAGCAGAGATATCCCTAGGGGATGGGAGACCCAGTACTTC. Encoded protein: CATSRDIPRGWETQYF.